The 23 T cell receptor beta chains listed next were all sequenced from one sample in a study of blood T cell repertoires in COVID-19 (dated by TCRdb to 2018 to 2021). Library creation used the immunoSEQ multiplex PCR assay. What TCRdb holds here is the immuneACCESS table cut down to in-frame rearrangements. Part of the clones is not present; checked against another copy, under half of the missing clones reflect an unresolved V gene, and the others are unexplained. This sample gives some 330,000 clones in total; nearly 90% of them show up just once. The ten top clones hold 1.5% to 2% of the sample. Sequencing used peripheral blood. The receptors derive from a woman aged 25 to 39 with COVID-19, enrolled during active disease.

This sequence joins TRBV11-2 and TRBJ2-1; TRBD2 aligns across 12 bases. Germline-derived CDR1 and CDR2 are SGHAT and FQNNGV. V shed 5 bases and J 5 bases; nucleotides not matched to a gene: 7. The CDR3 consists of 16 residues. The CDR3 here is CASSTPSGGAHNEQFF. The CDR3, as DNA: TGTGCCAGCAGCACACCTAGCGGGGGGGCACACAATGAGCAGTTCTTC.

The chain recombines TRBV28 with TRBJ1-2, with D perhaps matching TRBD1 (5 bases). The CDR3 is 17 amino acids. The V gene's germline CDR1 is MDHEN and CDR2 SYDVKM. Trimming stripped 4 bases from V and 2 bases from J, with 20 bases between. The DNA of the CDR3 is TGTGCCAGCAGTTCAGGGATGTCCTTACTAATCAACTATGGCTACACCTTC. Amino acids: CASSSGMSLLINYGYTF.

This chain links TRBV6-5 with TRBJ1-2; 8 bases are shared with TRBD1. With V trimmed by 6 bases and J by 8 bases, 11 bases remained unmatched. The CDR3 consists of 14 residues. Germline V CDR1 and CDR2: MNHEY, SVGAGI. CDR3 loop: CASSWTGSLEGYTF. CDR3 nucleotide sequence: TGTGCCAGCAGCTGGACAGGGTCCCTCGAAGGCTACACCTTC.

Here the CDR3 DNA reads TGTGCCAGCAGTGAAGGACGCAGGGGGAACACTGAAGCTTTCTTT. Its protein product is CASSEGRRGNTEAFF. The chain carries TRBV6-1 and TRBJ1-1, with D possibly being TRBD1 (6 bases). Germline V gene data show CDR1 as MNHNS and CDR2 as SASEGT. The CDR3 covers 15 residues. Trimming stripped 1 base from V and 1 base from J, with 10 bases between.

The rearrangement uses TRBV7-9 and TRBJ2-3, with 8 bases matching TRBD2. The CDR3 sequence is 17 residues long. Germline CDR1 reads SEHNR; CDR2 reads FQNEAQ (reference sequence). V gave up 5 bases and J gave up 2 bases; unmatched junction bases: 12. The CDR3 sequence is CASSRVGGGRFTDTQYF. The CDR3 nucleotides are TGTGCCAGCAGCCGGGTGGGCGGGGGGCGTTTCACAGATACGCAGTATTTT.

This clone occurred once. The rearrangement links TRBV6-5 to TRBJ1-2, with no clear D. With 7 bases removed from V and 7 bases from J, the gap between germline ends came to 16 bases. CDR1 is MNHEY, CDR2 SVGAGI, per germline. This CDR3 is built from 13 residues. The CDR3 reads CASTARVSRGYTF. In DNA, the CDR3 is TGTGCCAGCACCGCCCGGGTTAGTCGTGGCTACACCTTC.

The chain carries TRBV6-1 and TRBJ2-1; 7 bases align to TRBD2. Trimming removed 2 bases from V and 7 bases from J; junction bases left unmatched: 8. Germline V gene sequence: CDR1 MNHNS, CDR2 SASEGT. The CDR3 sequence is 15 residues long. CDR3 protein: CASSESPGGRNEQFF. DNA of the CDR3: TGTGCCAGCAGTGAATCCCCGGGGGGTAGAAATGAGCAGTTCTTC.

This clone appeared a few times. The chain employs TRBV7-9 and TRBJ2-1; tentatively, D is TRBD1 (6 bases). CDR1 SEHNR and CDR2 FQNEAQ come from the germline V gene (reference sequence). The CDR3 length is 16 residues. Deletions cut 5 bases from V and 2 bases from J, with 16 bases between. The CDR3 DNA reads as TGTGCCAGCAGCCAGGGGTGGAGCGGAACCTACAATGAGCAGTTCTTC. This codes for CASSQGWSGTYNEQFF.

This chain joins TRBV7-7 and TRBJ2-5; possible D gene TRBD2, 5 bases. Germline V gene sequence: CDR1 SSHAT, CDR2 FNYEAQ (reference sequence). Trimming removed 5 bases at V and 4 bases at J, with 11 bases between. CDR3 length: 13 amino acids. CDR3 region: CASSRGFTETQYF. The CDR3 nucleotides are TGTGCCAGCAGCCGAGGGTTCACAGAGACCCAGTACTTC.

A remark on this clone: Other DNA sequences in this specimen translate into the identical CDR3. The chain is built from TRBV5-8 and TRBJ1-1; 8 positions match TRBD1. J lost 1 base, V lost 2 bases, and 1 base had no gene match. Germline V CDR1 and CDR2: SGHTS, YDEGEE. The CDR3 loop spans 14 amino acids. CDR3 coding DNA: TGTGCCAGCAGCTTAGACAGGGGGAACACTGAAGCTTTCTTT. It translates to CASSLDRGNTEAFF.

J is TRBJ1-3 and V is TRBV28; a weak D match, TRBD1 (6 bases). The CDR3 consists of 15 residues. Germline lookup yields CDR1 MDHEN and CDR2 SYDVKM. Trimming cost V 2 bases and J 3 bases, with 11 bases left between them. DNA of the CDR3: TGTGCCAGCAGTTTAACAGGGAGGGGTGGAAACACCATATATTTT. Amino acids: CASSLTGRGGNTIYF.

Only one count was recorded for this clone. CDR3 nucleotide sequence: TGTGCCATCAGTGAGGGGCGGGGGGGCCCCTCTGGGGCCAACGTCCTGACTTTC. Its protein is CAISEGRGGPSGANVLTF. V gene TRBV10-3 combines with J gene TRBJ2-6, with 9 positions matching TRBD2. CDR3 length: 18 residues. The J segment lost 0 bases and the V segment lost 2 bases, leaving 5 bases of the junction unmatched. Germline-derived CDR1 and CDR2 are ENHRY and SYGVKD.

This chain uses TRBV11-2 with TRBJ2-1; TRBD1 agrees at 11 bases. Germline CDR1 reads SGHAT; CDR2 reads FQNNGV. The length of the CDR3 is 14 residues. V lost 3 bases to trimming and J lost 7 bases; unmatched junction nucleotides: 2. The CDR3 protein is CASSLDRGRNEQFF. The CDR3 coding sequence is TGTGCCAGCAGCTTGGACAGGGGGCGGAATGAGCAGTTCTTC.

The V gene is TRBV18, the J gene TRBJ2-3; D gene uncertain. V was clipped by 3 bases and J by 5 bases, with 12 bases between them. Germline-derived CDR1 and CDR2 are KGHSH and LQKENI. The CDR3 consists of 14 residues. For the CDR3, the DNA is TGTGCCAGCTCACCTGGAGCCCTCGGAGATACGCAGTATTTT. This sequence encodes CASSPGALGDTQYF. Full variable domain (outside the CDR3, taken from reference TRBV18 and TRBJ2-3): NAGVMQNPRHLVRRRGQEARLRCSPMKGHSHVYWYRQLPEEGLKFMVYLQKENIIDESGMPKERFSAEFPKEGPSILRIQQVVRGDSAAYFCASSPGALGDTQYFGPGTRLTVL.

This chain connects TRBV6-2 or TRBV6-3 to TRBJ1-1; TRBD1 might be the D (5 bases). V dropped 6 bases and J dropped 3 bases, with 14 bases sitting between them. Germline CDR1 is MNHEY and CDR2 is SVGEGT. The CDR3 covers 14 residues. The CDR3 is CASSPQGGDTEAFF. CDR3 sequence (DNA): TGTGCCAGCAGCCCCCAGGGCGGCGACACTGAAGCTTTCTTT.

The V call is TRBV7-9, the J call TRBJ2-7, with TRBD1 identical over 9 bases. Germline CDR1 reads SEHNR; CDR2 reads FQNEAQ (reference sequence). The CDR3 has 13 amino acids. Trimming removed 8 bases from V and 4 bases from J; junction bases left unmatched: 6. The CDR3 loop is CASEDRGSYEQYF. CDR3 nucleotides: TGTGCCAGCGAGGACAGGGGCTCTTACGAGCAGTACTTC.

Points on this clone: Other DNA sequences within the sample encode an identical CDR3. The chain couples TRBV7-2 to TRBJ2-1, with 8 bases matching TRBD2. V lost 1 base to trimming and J lost 3 bases; unmatched junction nucleotides: 2. The CDR3 has 15 amino acids. Germline assignment: CDR1 SGHTA and CDR2 FQGNSA. The chain's CDR3 is CASSLGLAGYNEQFF. The CDR3 coding sequence is TGTGCCAGCAGCTTAGGGCTAGCGGGCTACAATGAGCAGTTCTTC.

V is TRBV7-2 and J is TRBJ1-3; 10 bases agree with TRBD1. Looked up from germline, CDR1 is SGHTA and CDR2 is FQGNSA. The CDR3 is 17 amino acids. Germline trimming cut 4 bases from V and 4 bases from J; bases unmatched to any gene: 10. Written as DNA, the CDR3 is TGTGCCAGCAGCTCGGGACAGGGGTTGTTGGGAGGAAACACCATATATTTT. Protein product: CASSSGQGLLGGNTIYF.

The chain uses TRBV7-3 and TRBJ2-2; 11 nucleotides agree with TRBD2. V gave up 5 bases and J gave up 5 bases; unmatched junction bases: 13. This CDR3 spans 18 amino acids. Germline CDR1 SGHTA, CDR2 FQGTGA. In DNA form, the CDR3 reads TGTGCCAGCAGCCACTCCGGTAGCGGGGGGGCCAGGACCGGGGAGCTGTTTTTT. This gives the protein CASSHSGSGGARTGELFF.

The rearrangement joins TRBV5-4 to TRBJ2-5; no reliable D call. Trimming took off 0 bases at V and 4 bases at J, with 16 bases between the two ends. The CDR3 covers 16 residues. Germline lookup yields CDR1 SGHNT and CDR2 YYREEE (reference sequence). CDR3 nucleotides: TGTGCCAGCAGCTTGGAATTGAGTTTACAGCTAGAGACCCAGTACTTC. Translating gives CASSLELSLQLETQYF.

The gene calls are TRBV7-2 and TRBJ2-1, with a possible D match to TRBD2 (6 bases). This CDR3 region has 15 residues. Trimming removed 4 bases at V and 5 bases at J, with 15 bases between. CDR1 and CDR2 from the germline V gene are SGHTA and FQGNSA. As DNA, the CDR3 is TGTGCCAGCAGCTCTTTAGGCGGGGCCCACAATGAGCAGTTCTTC. Its translation is CASSSLGGAHNEQFF.

The rearrangement links TRBV28 to TRBJ1-2; no definite D call. Per germline, CDR1 MDHEN and CDR2 SYDVKM. The CDR3 is 13 amino acids. V dropped 6 bases and J dropped 3 bases, with 11 bases sitting between them. DNA of the CDR3: TGTGCCAGCAGACCCCCAGAGGACTATGGCTACACCTTC. Protein sequence: CASRPPEDYGYTF.

A few counts support this clone. The gene calls are TRBV7-2 and TRBJ1-3; 11 nucleotides line up with TRBD1. Germline assignment: CDR1 SGHTA and CDR2 FQGNSA. The CDR3 sequence is 15 residues long. V shed 5 bases and J 4 bases; nucleotides not matched to a gene: 4. The CDR3 loop reads CASSGDRGSGNTIYF. The CDR3 nucleotides read TGTGCCAGCAGCGGGGACAGGGGGTCGGGAAACACCATATATTTT.